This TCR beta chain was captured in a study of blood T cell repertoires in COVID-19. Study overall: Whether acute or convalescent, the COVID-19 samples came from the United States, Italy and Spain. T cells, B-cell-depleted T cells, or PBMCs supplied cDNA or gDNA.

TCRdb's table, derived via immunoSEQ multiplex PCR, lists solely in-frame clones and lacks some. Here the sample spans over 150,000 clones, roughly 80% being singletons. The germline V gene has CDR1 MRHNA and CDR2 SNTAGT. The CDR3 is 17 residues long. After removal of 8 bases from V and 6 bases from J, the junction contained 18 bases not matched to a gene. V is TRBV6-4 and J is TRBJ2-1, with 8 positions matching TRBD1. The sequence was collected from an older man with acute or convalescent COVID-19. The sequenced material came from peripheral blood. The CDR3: CASGNRGARRMGNEQFF. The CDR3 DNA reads TGTGCCAGCGGAAACAGGGGGGCGCGTAGAATGGGCAATGAGCAGTTCTTC.